The entry below gives a single T cell receptor (beta chain) sequence along with its context. Profiling relied on immunoSEQ multiplex PCR, and the TCRdb table lists in-frame clones only, not all of them. Among 95,000 to 150,000 clones listed, around nine tenths were seen once. These data are taken from a study of control samples from healthy donors and cancer patients. The germline V gene has CDR1 KGHDR and CDR2 SFDVKD. The CDR3 sequence is 16 residues long. Trimming shortened V by 3 bases and J by 3 bases, and 16 bases separated the two germline ends. The sequencing sample was made of blood. The V and J genes are TRBV24-1 and TRBJ1-2; possibly TRBD1 for D (5 bases). The clonotype comes from a man in his thirties or forties in good health. CDR3 sequence reads: CATSDGTYRSHYGYTF. The CDR3 coding sequence is TGTGCCACCAGTGATGGGACCTATAGGAGCCACTATGGCTACACCTTC.